These T cell receptor beta chains were read from a single sample in a study of post-analysis software for immune sequencing data. TCRdb re-derived calls from the PCR reads in MiXCR, one entry per CDR3 protein. Of hundreds of thousands of distinct CDR3 sequences in the sample, roughly 27% were seen once. Sequencing was done on a sample of blood. Receptor source: a girl aged 10 to 17 with multiple sclerosis. CDR3s include the opening cysteine and the closing phenylalanine or tryptophan. Fields, in order: clone size, D gene, V gene, J gene, CDR3 protein, CDR3 DNA. D genes are given only for firm matches. Some rows have no size entry. The others give once, few or many, or a class for an expanded clone.

-	TRBD1	TRBV6-6	TRBJ2-7	CASRELGQGDEQYF	TGTGCCAGCAGGGAATTAGGACAGGGGGACGAGCAGTACTTC
few	TRBD2	TRBV7-2	TRBJ2-5	CASSSNGRLAGGPWETQYF	TGTGCCAGCAGCTCCAACGGAAGACTAGCGGGAGGGCCATGGGAGACCCAGTACTTC
-	TRBD1	TRBV3-1	TRBJ1-1	CASSQVDRTTEAFF	TGTGCCAGCAGCCAAGTGGACAGGACGACTGAAGCTTTCTTT
few	-	TRBV20-1	TRBJ2-7	CSAVTGIGSYEQYF	TGCAGTGCTGTAACAGGGATTGGATCCTACGAGCAGTACTTC
-	-	TRBV4-1	TRBJ2-2	CASSQERFIGELFF	TGCGCCAGCAGCCAAGAACGTTTTATCGGGGAGCTGTTTTTT
few	TRBD2	TRBV6-8	TRBJ2-3	CASSGGTTSTDTQYF	TGTGCCAGCAGTGGGGGGACTACTAGCACAGATACGCAGTATTTT
few	-	TRBV5-8	TRBJ2-3	CASSPESGDTQYF	TGTGCCAGCAGCCCGGAGTCGGGGGATACGCAGTATTTT
-	TRBD1	TRBV27	TRBJ1-1	CASSSNRDRVSEAFF	TGTGCCAGCAGTTCGAACCGGGACAGGGTATCTGAAGCTTTCTTT
-	TRBD2	TRBV5-1	TRBJ2-5	CASSLALRLADQETQYF	TGCGCCAGCAGCTTGGCCCTCAGACTAGCGGACCAAGAGACCCAGTACTTC
-	TRBD1	TRBV10-3	TRBJ1-2	CAISAVSAGTEYGYTF	TGTGCCATCAGCGCCGTCTCCGCCGGGACAGAATATGGCTACACCTTC
-	TRBD2	TRBV5-1	TRBJ2-1	CAGSTEKREGRYEQFF	TGCGCCGGCAGCACCGAAAAGCGGGAGGGACGATATGAGCAGTTCTTC
few	-	TRBV4-3	TRBJ2-4	CASSQDMAGITKNIQYF	TGCGCCAGCAGCCAAGATATGGCAGGGATCACCAAAAACATTCAGTACTTC
-	-	TRBV10-3	TRBJ1-1	CAISESVGYPWDTEAFF	TGTGCCATCAGTGAGTCGGTCGGCTACCCATGGGACACTGAAGCTTTCTTT
few	-	TRBV28	TRBJ2-7	CASNVGGFYEQYF	TGTGCCAGCAACGTAGGGGGATTCTACGAGCAGTACTTC
-	TRBD2	TRBV6-5	TRBJ2-1	CASSYGPGRGEQFF	TGTGCCAGCAGTTACGGCCCCGGGAGGGGTGAGCAGTTCTTC
few	-	TRBV7-2	TRBJ2-5	CASSRWDRETQYF	TGTGCCAGCAGCCGGTGGGATAGGGAGACCCAGTACTTC
once	-	TRBV2	TRBJ2-3	CASSEAGDTQYF	TGTGCCAGCAGTGAAGCAGGAGATACGCAGTATTTT
-	-	TRBV20-1	TRBJ1-6	CSADNYEEGPNSPLHF	TGCAGTGCTGACAACTATGAAGAGGGACCTAATTCACCCCTCCACTTT
-	TRBD2	TRBV12-3/TRBV12-4	TRBJ2-7	CASTMGGRALSYEQYF	TGTGCCAGCACCATGGGGGGGAGGGCCCTCTCCTACGAGCAGTACTTC
few	-	TRBV28	TRBJ2-5	CASRPEGGLETQYF	TGTGCCAGCAGGCCCGAGGGGGGCCTGGAGACCCAGTACTTC
few	TRBD2	TRBV2	TRBJ2-3	CASSHLAGGFSDTQYF	TGTGCCAGCAGTCATCTAGCGGGGGGGTTTTCAGATACGCAGTATTTT
-	-	TRBV6-2/TRBV6-3	TRBJ2-5	CASSIFRLQTQYF	TGTGCCAGCAGTATTTTTCGCTTGCAGACCCAGTACTTC
few	-	TRBV6-2/TRBV6-3	TRBJ2-7	CASKDIGRGPYEQYF	TGTGCCAGCAAAGATATAGGGCGGGGACCATACGAGCAGTACTTC
few	-	TRBV12-3/TRBV12-4	TRBJ1-5	CASSSGQSNQPQHF	TGTGCCAGCAGTTCAGGACAGAGCAATCAGCCCCAGCATTTT
-	-	TRBV7-2	TRBJ2-1	CASSLFQGNEQFF	TGTGCCAGCAGCTTATTTCAAGGGAATGAGCAGTTCTTC
few	-	TRBV28	TRBJ2-7	CASSLAGASSYEQYF	TGTGCCAGCAGTTTAGCCGGAGCCAGCTCCTACGAGCAGTACTTC
-	-	TRBV20-1	TRBJ2-3	CSAHQGGDTQYF	TGCAGTGCCCACCAGGGGGGGGATACGCAGTATTTT
-	-	TRBV29-1	TRBJ2-5	CSVAGADFRNEQYF	TGCAGCGTTGCTGGAGCGGACTTCAGGAATGAGCAGTACTTC
-	-	TRBV7-9	TRBJ1-5	CASSPHGGEGQPQHF	TGTGCCAGCAGCCCCCACGGGGGGGAGGGCCAGCCCCAGCATTTT
-	-	TRBV21-1	TRBJ1-1	CASSKGGEGTEAFF	TGTGCCAGCAGCAAGGGGGGGGAGGGCACTGAAGCTTTCTTT
-	-	TRBV5-6	TRBJ1-1	CASSFRSYTEAFF	TGTGCCAGCAGCTTTAGGTCATACACTGAAGCTTTCTTT
-	-	TRBV7-2	TRBJ2-1	CASSPTHNEQFF	TGTGCCAGCAGCCCGACGCACAATGAGCAGTTCTTC
few	-	TRBV28	TRBJ2-5	CASSLGTHKETQYF	TGTGCCAGCAGTCTAGGGACACATAAAGAGACCCAGTACTTC
-	TRBD1	TRBV2	TRBJ1-4	CASRDRPNEKLFF	TGTGCCAGCAGGGACAGGCCTAATGAAAAACTGTTTTTT
-	-	TRBV20-1	TRBJ2-4	CSASRGRVLAKNIQYF	TGCAGTGCTAGTAGGGGAAGAGTTCTAGCCAAAAACATTCAGTACTTC
-	-	TRBV7-2	TRBJ1-1	CASSLEGLGEAFF	TGTGCCAGCAGCTTAGAGGGTTTGGGAGAAGCTTTCTTT
-	-	TRBV20-1	TRBJ1-2	CSARDHGGRGYTF	TGCAGTGCTAGAGATCATGGGGGACGCGGCTACACCTTC
-	-	TRBV9	TRBJ2-3	CASSVDSIRGDTDTQYF	TGTGCCAGCAGCGTAGATTCAATTCGGGGCGACACAGATACGCAGTATTTT
-	-	TRBV4-2	TRBJ1-6	CASSQDSRRGSPLHF	TGTGCCAGCAGCCAAGATTCCCGGAGAGGGTCACCCCTCCACTTT
-	TRBD2	TRBV28	TRBJ2-2	CASSLFPTSGANTGELFF	TGTGCCAGCAGTTTATTCCCGACTAGCGGGGCGAACACCGGGGAGCTGTTTTTT
-	-	TRBV4-1	TRBJ1-5	CASSPPTGLQPQHF	TGCGCCAGCAGCCCCCCGACAGGTTTGCAGCCCCAGCATTTT
few	TRBD2	TRBV10-3	TRBJ2-1	CAISRLAGSYNEQFF	TGTGCCATCAGTCGACTAGCGGGCTCCTACAATGAGCAGTTCTTC
few	TRBD1	TRBV7-2	TRBJ2-7	CASSRGGIGSYEQYF	TGTGCCAGCAGCCGAGGGGGCATTGGGTCCTACGAGCAGTACTTC
-	-	TRBV29-1	TRBJ1-1	CSAGRVGQNTEAFF	TGCAGCGCGGGGAGGGTGGGCCAGAACACTGAAGCTTTCTTT
few	TRBD1	TRBV29-1	TRBJ1-1	CSGGQLNTEAFF	TGCAGCGGGGGACAGCTGAACACTGAAGCTTTCTTT
-	-	TRBV20-1	TRBJ2-7	CSARPLTESYEQYF	TGCAGTGCTAGACCCCTGACAGAATCCTACGAGCAGTACTTC
-	TRBD2	TRBV9	TRBJ2-1	CASSVRGLAGYNEQFF	TGTGCCAGCAGCGTACGGGGACTAGCGGGGTACAATGAGCAGTTCTTC
few	-	TRBV4-3	TRBJ2-7	CASSQVLGSRNEQYF	TGCGCCAGCAGCCAAGTTCTTGGTAGTAGAAATGAGCAGTACTTC
few	TRBD2	TRBV15	TRBJ2-3	CATSARSGGTTDTQYF	TGTGCCACCAGCGCCCGTAGCGGGGGGACGACAGATACGCAGTATTTT
few	TRBD2	TRBV29-1	TRBJ2-5	CSVDSGGRPQYF	TGCAGCGTTGATAGCGGGGGCCGGCCCCAGTACTTC
-	TRBD2	TRBV7-6	TRBJ2-3	CASSPRGAGLAGTDTQYF	TGTGCCAGCAGCCCAAGGGGCGCAGGACTAGCGGGGACAGATACGCAGTATTTT
-	-	TRBV20-1	TRBJ2-1	CSASLGNEQFF	TGCAGTGCTAGTTTAGGGAATGAGCAGTTCTTC
few	TRBD2	TRBV7-2	TRBJ2-5	CASSLGVSGRPGTQYF	TGTGCCAGCAGCTTAGGAGTCAGCGGGAGGCCAGGGACCCAGTACTTC
-	TRBD2	TRBV6-2/TRBV6-3	TRBJ2-5	CASSYRTSEKETQYF	TGTGCCAGCAGTTACCGGACTAGCGAGAAAGAGACCCAGTACTTC